This TCR beta chain was identified in a study of T cell clonality in common variable immunodeficiency. Caucasian heritage predominated among both patients and controls. Blood came from CVID subjects not ill and not taking immunomodulatory or immunosuppressive medication. Trimming at V came to 1 base and at J to 3 bases, leaving 5 bases not matched to a gene. Germline V gene lookup returns CDR1 SGHVS and CDR2 FNYEAQ. This CDR3 region has 17 residues. Only in-frame clones appear in the TCRdb table, and some are missing; sequencing was by immunoSEQ multiplex PCR. There are about 23,000 clones in the sample, none observed a single time. General study findings and limits: CVID subjects showed higher TCRbeta clonality than healthy controls. Fewer deletions and N-nucleotide insertions were reportedly seen in common variable immunodeficiency TCR beta sequences. Authors noted CVID clonality's cause needs subpopulation repertoire sequencing.

This clone was observed at least ten times. No antigen is known for it. The CDR3 goes on 3 residues after the read ends, and that part is filled in from the germline J gene. The gene calls are TRBV7-6 and TRBJ2-2, with 10 bases that match TRBD1. The clonotype originates from a human donor with common variable immunodeficiency. Sequencing was carried out using peripheral blood mononuclear cells. The sequenced part of the CDR3 DNA is TGTGCCAGCAGCTTAGTCCCCGGGACAGGGGACACCGGGGAG. The encoded protein is CASSLVPGTGDTGE. The CDR3 as a whole reads CASSLVPGTGDTGELFF.